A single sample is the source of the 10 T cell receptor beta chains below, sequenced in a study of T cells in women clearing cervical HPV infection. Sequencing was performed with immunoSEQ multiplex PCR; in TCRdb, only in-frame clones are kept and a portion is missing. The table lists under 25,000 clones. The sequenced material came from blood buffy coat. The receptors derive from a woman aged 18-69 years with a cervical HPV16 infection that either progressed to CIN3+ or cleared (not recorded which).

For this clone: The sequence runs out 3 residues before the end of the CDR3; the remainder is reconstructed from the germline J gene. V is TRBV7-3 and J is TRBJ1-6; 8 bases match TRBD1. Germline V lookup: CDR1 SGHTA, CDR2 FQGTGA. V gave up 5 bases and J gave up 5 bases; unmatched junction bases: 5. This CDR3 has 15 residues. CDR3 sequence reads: CASSPQGGDNSPLHF. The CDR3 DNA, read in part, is TGTGCCAGCAGCCCACAGGGGGGCGATAATTCACCC.

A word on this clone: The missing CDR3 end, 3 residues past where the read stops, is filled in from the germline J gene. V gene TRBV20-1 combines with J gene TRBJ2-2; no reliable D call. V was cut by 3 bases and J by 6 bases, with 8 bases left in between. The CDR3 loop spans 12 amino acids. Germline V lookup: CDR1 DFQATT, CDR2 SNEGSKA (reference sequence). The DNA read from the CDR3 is TGCAGTGCTAGTGTGGGCGCCGGGGAG. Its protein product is CSASVGAGE. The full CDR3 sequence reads CSASVGAGELFF.

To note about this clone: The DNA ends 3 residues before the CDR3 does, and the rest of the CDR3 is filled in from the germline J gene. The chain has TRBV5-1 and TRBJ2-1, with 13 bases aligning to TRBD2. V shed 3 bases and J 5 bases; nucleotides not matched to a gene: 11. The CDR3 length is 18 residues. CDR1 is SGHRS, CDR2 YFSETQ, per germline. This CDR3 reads CASSSVSPGLAGNNEQFF. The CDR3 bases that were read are TGCGCCAGCAGCTCGGTTTCTCCGGGACTAGCGGGGAACAATGAG. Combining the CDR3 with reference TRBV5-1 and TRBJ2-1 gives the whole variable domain KAGVTQTPRYLIKTRGQQVTLSCSPISGHRSVSWYQQTPGQGLQFLFEYFSETQRNKGNFPGRFSGRQFSNSRSEMNVSTLELGDSALYLCASSSVSPGLAGNNEQFFGPGTRLTVL.

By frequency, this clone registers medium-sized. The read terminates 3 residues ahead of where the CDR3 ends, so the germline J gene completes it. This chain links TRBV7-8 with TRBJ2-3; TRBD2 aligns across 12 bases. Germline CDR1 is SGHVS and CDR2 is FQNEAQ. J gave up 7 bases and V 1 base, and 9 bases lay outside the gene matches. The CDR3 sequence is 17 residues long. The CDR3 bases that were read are TGTGCCAGCAGCTTAGTTGCTAGCGGGGGGGAAATCCATACG. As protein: CASSLVASGGEIHT. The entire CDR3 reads CASSLVASGGEIHTQYF.

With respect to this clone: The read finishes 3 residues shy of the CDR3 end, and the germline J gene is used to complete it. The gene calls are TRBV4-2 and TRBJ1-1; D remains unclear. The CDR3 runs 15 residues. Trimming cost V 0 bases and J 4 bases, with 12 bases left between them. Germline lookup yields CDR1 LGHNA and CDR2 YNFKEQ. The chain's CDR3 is CASSQEPGRGTEAFF. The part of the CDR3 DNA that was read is TGTGCCAGCAGCCAAGAGCCAGGACGGGGCACTGAA.

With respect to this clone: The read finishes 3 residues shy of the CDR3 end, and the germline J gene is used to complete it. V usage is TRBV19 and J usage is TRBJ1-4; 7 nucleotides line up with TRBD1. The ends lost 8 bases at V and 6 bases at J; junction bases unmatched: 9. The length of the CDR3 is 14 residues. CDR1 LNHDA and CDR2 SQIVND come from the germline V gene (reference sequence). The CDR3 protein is CASWNRGGDEKLFF. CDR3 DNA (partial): TGTGCCAGTTGGAACAGGGGTGGTGATGAAAAA.

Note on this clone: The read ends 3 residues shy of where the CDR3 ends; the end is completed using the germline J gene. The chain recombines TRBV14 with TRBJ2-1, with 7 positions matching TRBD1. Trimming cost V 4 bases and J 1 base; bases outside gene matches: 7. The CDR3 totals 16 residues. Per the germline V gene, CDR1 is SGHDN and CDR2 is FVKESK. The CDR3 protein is CASSRSQGRSYNEQFF. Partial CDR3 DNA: TGTGCCAGCAGCCGATCACAGGGGCGATCCTACAATGAG.

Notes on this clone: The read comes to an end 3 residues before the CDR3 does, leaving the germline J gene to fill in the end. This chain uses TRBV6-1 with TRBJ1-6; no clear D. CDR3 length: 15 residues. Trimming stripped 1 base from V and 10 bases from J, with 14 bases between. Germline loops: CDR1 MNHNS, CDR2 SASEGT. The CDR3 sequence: CASSEVGPEKSPLHF. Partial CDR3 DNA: TGTGCCAGCAGTGAAGTAGGGCCGGAAAAGTCACCC.

The sequenced part of the CDR3 DNA is TGCGCCAGCAACGTTCGCGGGTCAGCAAACACCGGGGAG. Its translation: CASNVRGSANTGE. The whole CDR3 reads CASNVRGSANTGELFF. This chain connects TRBV5-1 to TRBJ2-2; D is possibly TRBD2 (5 bases). The DNA ends 3 residues before the CDR3 does, and the rest of the CDR3 is filled in from the germline J gene. The V end lost 6 bases, the J end lost 2 bases, and 17 bases lay between the germline ends. CDR3 size: 16 residues. CDR1 is SGHRS, CDR2 YFSETQ, per germline.

The sequenced part of the CDR3 DNA is TGTGCCAGCTCACCAAACGGGGGTAGCCAGGAGGCAGAGACC. This gives the protein CASSPNGGSQEAET. Given in full, the CDR3 is CASSPNGGSQEAETQYF. The chain is built from TRBV18 and TRBJ2-5, with D perhaps TRBD2 (6 bases). The read terminates 3 residues before the CDR3 end, so the remaining end is supplied by the germline J gene. The CDR3 contains 17 residues. The germline gives CDR1 KGHSH, CDR2 LQKENI. Trimming shortened V by 2 bases and J by 4 bases, and 20 bases separated the two germline ends.